Listed here are 17 T cell receptor beta chains from one sample, sequenced in a study of a mutant IDH1 vaccine in newly diagnosed glioma. Time point noted: week 35, safety follow-up. With topical imiquimod, each dose of the vaccine consisted of 300 ug of mutant IDH1 20-mer peptide. Assay: immunoSEQ multiplex PCR; the TCRdb copy retains only in-frame clones and omits some. This table holds approximately 47,000 clones, 88% found once. These receptors' targets are unknown. Sequencing was performed on PBMCs, taken from a glioma patient whose treatment included an IDH1 peptide vaccine. The receptors shown here come from a middle-aged woman with glioma.

This clone has just one count. CDR3 amino acids: CASSYSRGVGITEAFF. The CDR3 region has the DNA TGTGCCAGCAGTTACTCGCGAGGGGTCGGGATCACTGAAGCTTTCTTT. The J gene is TRBJ1-1, the V gene TRBV6-5; tentatively, D is TRBD1 (5 bases). Germline CDR1 reads MNHEY; CDR2 reads SVGAGI. Trimming removed 0 bases from V and 4 bases from J, with 15 bases in between. The CDR3 runs to 16 residues.

This clone has a single count. CDR3 coding DNA: TGTGCCAGCAGCCTCTTTGAGGACACTGAAGCTTTCTTT. Its protein product is CASSLFEDTEAFF. The gene calls are TRBV11-3 and TRBJ1-1; unclear D gene. The V gene lost 5 bases and the J gene lost 3 bases, with 10 bases spanning the gap. Germline V gene sequence: CDR1 SGHNT, CDR2 YENEEA. CDR3 size: 13 residues. The entire variable domain, with the rest obtained from reference TRBV11-3 and TRBJ1-1, is as follows: EAGVVQSPRYKIIEKKQPVAFWCNPISGHNTLYWYLQNLGQGPELLIRYENEEAVDDSQLPKDRFSAERLKGVDSTLKIQPAELGDSAVYLCASSLFEDTEAFFGQGTRLTVV.

The chain is built from TRBV14 and TRBJ1-2; TRBD1 might be the D (5 bases). Trimming took 0 bases from V and 3 from J, leaving 14 bases between them. The CDR3 is made up of 16 amino acids. CDR1 is SGHDN and CDR2 is FVKESK in the germline V gene. Here the CDR3 DNA reads TGTGCCAGCAGCCAAGATTCGGTCGGGGGGTACTATGGCTACACCTTC. As protein: CASSQDSVGGYYGYTF.

This chain connects TRBV5-1 to TRBJ1-1; 7 bases fit TRBD1. CDR1 is SGHRS, CDR2 YFSETQ, per germline. This CDR3 spans 14 amino acids. J gave up 4 bases and V 1 base, and 4 bases lay outside the gene matches. For the CDR3, the DNA is TGCGCCAGCAGCTTGTATCAGGGGGGCACTGAAGCTTTCTTT. Translation gives CASSLYQGGTEAFF.

This sequence joins TRBV6-5 and TRBJ2-1; 7 bases line up with TRBD1. With 6 bases clipped from V and 7 bases from J, the junction kept 6 bases outside the gene matches. Germline CDR1 MNHEY, CDR2 SVGAGI. The CDR3 has 13 amino acids. CDR3 amino acids: CASRTTGLNEQFF. CDR3 DNA: TGTGCCAGCAGGACGACAGGGTTGAATGAGCAGTTCTTC.

The CDR3 reads CASSLQGEIKSTEAFF. CDR3 DNA: TGTGCCAGCAGCTTACAGGGGGAGATTAAGAGCACTGAAGCTTTCTTT. The V gene is TRBV11-2, the J gene TRBJ1-1, with 7 bases lining up with TRBD1. V lost 2 bases and J lost 4; bases outside the gene matches: 10. Germline V CDR1 and CDR2: SGHAT, FQNNGV. This CDR3 comprises 16 residues.

This clone was seen only once. The chain is built from TRBV10-3 and TRBJ1-1, with D possibly being TRBD1 (5 bases). CDR1 and CDR2 from the germline V gene are ENHRY and SYGVKD. Trimming cost V 4 bases and J 0 bases, with 12 bases left between them. There are 15 residues in the CDR3. The CDR3 here is CAISGETAMNTEAFF. CDR3 nucleotide sequence: TGTGCCATCAGTGGTGAGACAGCGATGAACACTGAAGCTTTCTTT.

The chain combines TRBV6-6 with TRBJ2-5, with 7 nucleotides matching TRBD1. This CDR3 has 14 residues. Germline V gene sequence: CDR1 MNHNY, CDR2 SVGAGI (reference sequence). Trimming removed 6 bases from V and 4 bases from J; junction bases left unmatched: 8. In nucleotides, the CDR3 is TGTGCCAGCAGGGAAGGGGGCTCTATAGAGACCCAGTACTTC. Encoded protein: CASREGGSIETQYF.

This clone has a single count. This chain joins TRBV2 and TRBJ2-1; D is undetermined. This CDR3 region has 14 residues. CDR1 and CDR2 from the germline V gene are SNHLY and FYNNEI. Trimming pared 2 bases from V and 0 bases from J, leaving 5 bases between. This CDR3 is CASSELSSYNEQFF. CDR3 DNA: TGTGCCAGCAGTGAACTTAGCTCCTACAATGAGCAGTTCTTC. The full variable domain, in which reference TRBV2 and TRBJ2-1 provide the parts outside the CDR3, is EPEVTQTPSHQVTQMGQEVILRCVPISNHLYFYWYRQILGQKVEFLVSFYNNEISEKSEIFDDQFSVERPDGSNFTLKIRSTKLEDSAMYFCASSELSSYNEQFFGPGTRLTVL.

This rearrangement joins TRBV27 to TRBJ1-5; 9 positions agree with TRBD1. CDR3 length: 16 amino acids. V was pared by 3 bases and J by 5 bases, with 8 bases of the junction left unmatched. CDR1 and CDR2 from the germline V gene are MNHEY and SMNVEV (reference sequence). CDR3 coding DNA: TGTGCCAGCAGTTTCTCGGGACAGGGAATTGATCAGCCCCAGCATTTT. Residues: CASSFSGQGIDQPQHF.

The chain carries TRBV5-6 and TRBJ2-7; TRBD2 aligns across 9 bases. The CDR3 consists of 15 residues. Looked up from germline, CDR1 is SGHDT and CDR2 is YYEEEE. Losses at the gene ends were 1 base for V and 5 bases for J; bases not matched to a gene: 7. CDR3 nucleotide sequence: TGTGCCAGCAGCTTGCGGGCGGGAGGGTTCCACGAGCAGTACTTC. This encodes CASSLRAGGFHEQYF.

This clone came up a few times. This chain uses TRBV20-1 with TRBJ1-1; TRBD1 might be the D (6 bases). V was cut by 3 bases and J by 8 bases, with 10 bases left in between. The CDR3 extends over 11 amino acids. The germline V gene encodes CDR1 DFQATT and CDR2 SNEGSKA (reference sequence). The DNA for the CDR3 is TGCAGTGCTAGCCTAACAGGGGAAGCTTTCTTT. Protein product: CSASLTGEAFF.

This chain uses TRBV27 with TRBJ2-7, with D tentatively TRBD1 or TRBD2 (5 bases each). This CDR3 is 14 amino acids long. The V end lost 6 bases, the J end lost 7 bases, and 19 bases lay between the germline ends. The germline V gene encodes CDR1 MNHEY and CDR2 SMNVEV (reference sequence). The CDR3 DNA reads as TGTGCCAGCAGCACACGGGGACCGCCCCGGGAGCAGTACTTC. It yields the protein CASSTRGPPREQYF.

J is TRBJ2-1 and V is TRBV4-1; 8 bases align to TRBD2. CDR3 length equals 16 residues. Germline trimming cut 1 base from V and 4 bases from J; bases unmatched to any gene: 6. CDR1 is MGHRA, CDR2 YSYEKL, per germline. The CDR3 sequence is CASSQGVSGIYNEQFF. The CDR3 DNA sequence: TGCGCCAGCAGCCAAGGGGTTAGCGGGATATACAATGAGCAGTTCTTC.

The chain joins TRBV30 to TRBJ1-5, with D possibly TRBD1 on 5 matching bases. The germline V gene encodes CDR1 GTSNPN and CDR2 SVGIG (reference sequence). With 5 bases removed from V and 4 bases from J, the gap between germline ends came to 12 bases. The CDR3 runs 13 residues. Here the CDR3 DNA reads TGTGCCTGGGCAGGGTCTGAGAATCAGCCCCAGCATTTT. Protein sequence: CAWAGSENQPQHF.

The rearrangement uses TRBV7-9 and TRBJ2-3; D is undetermined. CDR1 is SEHNR, CDR2 FQNEAQ, per germline (reference sequence). This CDR3 has 14 residues. V was trimmed by 2 bases and J by 1 base, leaving 7 bases between them. The CDR3 region is CASSLSQGTDTQYF. CDR3 nucleotide sequence: TGTGCCAGCAGCTTATCCCAGGGCACAGATACGCAGTATTTT.

The chain joins TRBV7-8 to TRBJ2-7; TRBD1 matches 11 bases. This CDR3 spans 16 amino acids. The V and J ends lost 1 base and 3 bases, in that order; junction bases with no gene match: 5. The germline V gene encodes CDR1 SGHVS and CDR2 FQNEAQ. CDR3 in DNA: TGTGCCAGCAGCTTAGGGGGGACAGGGGGAGGCTACGAGCAGTACTTC. Encoded protein: CASSLGGTGGGYEQYF.